Described below is a single T cell receptor beta chain sequence and its context. Its antigen remains unidentified. RNA transcripts gave rise to amplified TCR beta CDR3 regions. The HTBI primer set drove a first-round RT-PCR of the TCR CDR3. TCRdb independently ran MiXCR on the multiplex PCR reads; one entry per CDR3 protein. The table has a few hundred thousand distinct CDR3 sequences, roughly 15% seen once. The data belong to a study of T cells in Graves' hyperthyroidism and ophthalmopathy. Study in general: Blood from the periphery was taken at initial diagnosis, before any treatment. Broader study findings: Before onset, ophthalmopathy was predicted by the model a median about six months earlier.

Germline V gene sequence: CDR1 SGHRS, CDR2 YFSETQ. Trimming took 4 bases from V and 7 from J; bases not matched to a gene: 12. CDR3 size: 15 residues. Individuals with ophthalmopathy presented a Clinical Activity Score of at least 3, a NOSPECS grade of at least 4 and a duration under 3 months. The clonotype was recovered from a woman aged 55-69 years with Graves' ophthalmopathy. Sequences were obtained from blood. The rearrangement uses TRBV5-1 and TRBJ1-2; 8 bases map to TRBD1. CDR3 region: CASSPDRAREGGYTF. Written as DNA, the CDR3 is TGCGCCAGCAGCCCGGACAGGGCTCGGGAAGGTGGCTACACCTTC.